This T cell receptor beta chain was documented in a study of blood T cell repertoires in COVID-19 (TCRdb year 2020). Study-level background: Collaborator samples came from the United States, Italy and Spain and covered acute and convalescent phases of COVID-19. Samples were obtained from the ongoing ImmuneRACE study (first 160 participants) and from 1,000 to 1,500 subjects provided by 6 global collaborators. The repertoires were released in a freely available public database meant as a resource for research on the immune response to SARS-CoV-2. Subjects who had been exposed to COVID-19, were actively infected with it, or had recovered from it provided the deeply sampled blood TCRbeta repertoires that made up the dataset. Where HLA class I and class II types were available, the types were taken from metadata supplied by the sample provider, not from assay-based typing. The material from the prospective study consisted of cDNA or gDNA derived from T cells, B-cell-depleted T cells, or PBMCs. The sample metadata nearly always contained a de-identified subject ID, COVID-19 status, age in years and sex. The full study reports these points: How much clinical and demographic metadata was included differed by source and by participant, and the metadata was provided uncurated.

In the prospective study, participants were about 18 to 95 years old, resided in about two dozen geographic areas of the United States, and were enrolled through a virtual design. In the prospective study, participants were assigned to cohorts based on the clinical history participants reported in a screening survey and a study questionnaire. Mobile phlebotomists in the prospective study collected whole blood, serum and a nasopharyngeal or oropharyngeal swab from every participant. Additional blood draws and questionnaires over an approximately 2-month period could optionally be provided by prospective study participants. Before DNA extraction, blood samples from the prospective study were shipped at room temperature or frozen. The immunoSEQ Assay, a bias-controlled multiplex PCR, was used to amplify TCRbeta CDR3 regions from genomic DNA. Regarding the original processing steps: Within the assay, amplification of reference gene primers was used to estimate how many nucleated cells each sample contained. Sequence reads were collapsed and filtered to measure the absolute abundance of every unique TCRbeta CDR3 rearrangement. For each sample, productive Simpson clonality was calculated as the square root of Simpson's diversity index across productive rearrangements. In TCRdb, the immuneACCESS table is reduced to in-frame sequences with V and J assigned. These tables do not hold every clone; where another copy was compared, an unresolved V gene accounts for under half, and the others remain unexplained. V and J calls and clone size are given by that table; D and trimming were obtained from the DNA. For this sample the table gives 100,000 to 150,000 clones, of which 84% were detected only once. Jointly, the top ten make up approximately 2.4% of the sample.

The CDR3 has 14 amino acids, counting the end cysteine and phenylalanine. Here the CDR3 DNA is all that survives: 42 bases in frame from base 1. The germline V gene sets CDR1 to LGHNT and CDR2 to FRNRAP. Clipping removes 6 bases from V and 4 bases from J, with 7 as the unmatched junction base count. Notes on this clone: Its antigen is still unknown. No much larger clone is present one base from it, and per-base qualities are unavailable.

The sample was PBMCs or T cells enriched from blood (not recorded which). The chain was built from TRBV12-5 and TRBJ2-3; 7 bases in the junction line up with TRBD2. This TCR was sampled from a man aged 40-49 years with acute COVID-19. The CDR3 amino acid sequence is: CASGWDYPPDTQYF. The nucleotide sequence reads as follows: TGTGCTAGTGGGTGGGACTACCCGCCAGATACGCAGTATTTT.